The 3 T cell receptor beta chains listed next were all sequenced from one sample in a study of blood T cell repertoires in COVID-19. Here immunoSEQ multiplex PCR was the method, and the copy in TCRdb shows in-frame clones only, minus some. This repertoire shows fewer than 80,000 clones, about nine tenths found once; its top ten account for around a sixth. What was sequenced was peripheral blood. These receptor sequences come from a woman of 80 years or more with active or convalescent COVID-19.

This chain uses TRBV27 with TRBJ1-2, with 8 bases fitting TRBD1. V trimming: 0 bases; J trimming: 8 bases; junction bases outside the gene matches: 8. This CDR3 has 15 amino acids. The germline V gene has CDR1 MNHEY and CDR2 SMNVEV (reference sequence). The DNA of the CDR3 is TGTGCCAGCAGTTTATCGTTCGCAGGGGGCTACGGCTACACCTTC. Translated: CASSLSFAGGYGYTF.

This chain joins TRBV5-6 and TRBJ1-3; D unclear. The ends were cut back, 4 bases at V and 0 bases at J, with 17 bases in the middle. The CDR3 has 17 amino acids. Germline CDR1 SGHDT, CDR2 YYEEEE. The CDR3 reads CASSAPGKGYSGNTIYF. DNA for the CDR3: TGTGCCAGCAGCGCCCCCGGGAAGGGATACTCTGGAAACACCATATATTTT.

The V and J genes are TRBV6-1 and TRBJ1-2; 7 bases line up with TRBD1. This CDR3 has 16 amino acids. Per germline, CDR1 MNHNS and CDR2 SASEGT. Germline trimming cut 3 bases from V and 4 bases from J; bases unmatched to any gene: 11. The CDR3 protein is CASSDGSTGSGYGYTF. The DNA of the CDR3 is TGTGCCAGCAGTGACGGATCGACAGGGTCAGGCTATGGCTACACCTTC.